This T cell receptor beta chain was obtained from a study of blood T cells in healthy people across ages. Findings of the study overall: PBMCs left unsorted prevented a conclusive naive versus antigen-experienced comparison. Older age coincided with a roughly linear decline in TCR beta diversity per million T cells.

Germline V gene data show CDR1 as KGHSH and CDR2 as LQKENI. The CDR3 totals 11 residues. Trimming shortened V by 3 bases and J by 10 bases, and 7 bases separated the two germline ends. This clonotype was picked up many times. Its antigen is not identified. PCR was performed a second time for about 6 to 11 cycles using a sample-barcoded 5' primer and a J-beta primer mix. Researchers report that a template-switch adaptor with 12 random nucleotides tagged each cDNA molecule. TCRdb reprocessed the 5' RACE reads via MiXCR and lists one record per CDR3 protein. The sample holds 550,000 to 700,000 distinct CDR3 sequences, 27% seen once.

The clonotype was recovered from a woman between 70 and 85 years old in good health. This rearrangement joins TRBV18 to TRBJ2-1, with D perhaps matching TRBD1 (5 bases). Material: blood. CDR3 in DNA: TGTGCCAGCTCACCGGACATCGAGCAGTTCTTC. This translates into CASSPDIEQFF.